This TCR beta chain was captured in a study of OX40 agonist ivuxolimab in advanced cancers. The ends were cut back, 4 bases at V and 6 bases at J, with 13 bases in the middle. The length of the CDR3 is 13 residues. CDR1 is SGHDT, CDR2 YYEEEE, per germline. Here immunoSEQ multiplex PCR was the method, and the copy in TCRdb shows in-frame clones only, minus some. The sample gives approximately 17,000 clones, roughly four fifths of which show up once; 72% is in the top ten. The J gene is TRBJ1-1, the V gene TRBV5-6; no firm D call. The material was CD4+ or CD8+ T cells sorted from blood, obtained in a trial of the OX40 agonist ivuxolimab. The clonotype was recovered from an adult with an advanced solid tumor such as melanoma, head and neck, liver or kidney cancer. The CDR3 sequence: CASSLGWVPEAFF. CDR3 coding DNA: TGTGCCAGCAGCCTAGGGTGGGTACCTGAAGCTTTCTTT.